A single T cell receptor beta chain is shown here with its context. Its target is unknown. These data belong to a study of cytomegalovirus exposure and HLA in healthy donors. Overall study findings and caveats: A list of approximately 150 TCR beta chains associated with cytomegalovirus was given.

PCR used 60 Vbeta primers and 13 Jbeta primers. The authors' processing: Later, an analysis found roughly 80 million unique TCR beta chains, and about 10 million of these were shared. Profiling relied on immunoSEQ multiplex PCR, and the TCRdb table lists in-frame clones only, not all of them. That table supplies the V and J calls and clone size; D and trimming were determined from the DNA. The sample table includes 140,000 or so clones. The V end was cut by 1 base, the J end by 3 bases, with 10 bases between. The CDR3 loop spans 15 amino acids. Germline values: CDR1 SGHAT, CDR2 FQNNGV. The chain links TRBV11-2 to TRBJ1-3; D is possibly TRBD1 (5 bases). This receptor was identified in a male donor in good health and CMV-seronegative. What was sequenced was PBMCs. As DNA, the CDR3 is TGTGCCAGCAGCTTAGTGCCAGGGTTTGGAAACACCATATATTTT. It is translated as CASSLVPGFGNTIYF.